The 12 T cell receptor beta chains listed next were all sequenced from one sample in a study of cytomegalovirus exposure and HLA in healthy donors. Primers: 60 Vbeta forward and 13 Jbeta reverse. Produced via immunoSEQ multiplex PCR; TCRdb's table is partial and in-frame only. The sample records around 200,000 clones, 60% to 80% being singletons. The sample consisted of PBMCs. Every receptor here comes from a man aged 35 to 55 in good health and CMV-seronegative.

CDR3: CASSQGLDLADTQYF. The DNA for the CDR3 is TGTGCCAGCAGCCAGGGACTAGATCTTGCAGATACGCAGTATTTT. The chain joins TRBV14 to TRBJ2-3; 8 bases line up with TRBD2. CDR3 size: 15 residues. V lost 3 bases and J lost 4; bases outside the gene matches: 6. Germline V gene lookup returns CDR1 SGHDN and CDR2 FVKESK.

The chain links TRBV29-1 to TRBJ1-2; tentatively, D is TRBD1 (5 bases). This CDR3 has 12 amino acids. From germline, CDR1 is SQVTM and CDR2 ANQGSEA. Trimming pared 3 bases from V and 8 bases from J, leaving 13 bases between. The CDR3 DNA follows: TGCAGCGTTGAGTCGGGGGTGGGAGGCTACACCTTC. Translation: CSVESGVGGYTF.

This chain connects TRBV21-1 to TRBJ1-3; TRBD1 is the table's D call, not checked against the DNA. TRBV21-1 is assigned pseudogene status. The CDR3 consists of 14 residues. The CDR3 DNA sequence: TGTGCCAGCAGCTCGGGGACAGGGGTGGACGCTTTTGATTTT. Its protein is CASSSGTGVDAFDF.

This clone has more than one count but fewer than ten. The rearrangement uses TRBV5-8 and TRBJ1-2; tentatively, D is TRBD1 (6 bases). The CDR3 runs to 13 residues. Germline CDR1 is SGHTS and CDR2 is YDEGEE. V lost 5 bases and J 7 bases, leaving 15 bases between the germline ends. CDR3 DNA: TGTGCCAGCAGAGGTGGTAAAGGGGGTGGCTACACCTTC. This sequence encodes CASRGGKGGGYTF. The variable domain in full, with the rest retrieved from reference TRBV5-8 and TRBJ1-2, is EAGVTQSPTHLIKTRGQQATLRCSPISGHTSVYWYQQALGLGLQFLLWYDEGEERNRGNFPPRFSGRQFPNYSSELNVNALELEDSALYLCASRGGKGGGYTFGSGTRLTVV.

This clone came up a few times. The V and J genes are TRBV19 and TRBJ2-5, with D unclear. With 2 bases removed from V and 5 bases from J, the gap between germline ends came to 12 bases. The CDR3 consists of 14 residues. Germline V gene data show CDR1 as LNHDA and CDR2 as SQIVND (reference sequence). The DNA for the CDR3 is TGTGCCAGTAGTATATCGGGTCCAGAGGAGACCCAGTACTTC. It yields the protein CASSISGPEETQYF.

This clone occurred a few times. The rearrangement joins TRBV5-1 to TRBJ2-2; TRBD1 is a possible D gene (6 bases). Trimming removed 2 bases from V and 3 bases from J, with 11 bases in between. From germline, CDR1 is SGHRS and CDR2 YFSETQ. The CDR3 runs 15 residues. This CDR3 reads CASSLEGGHTGELFF. In DNA, the CDR3 is TGCGCCAGCAGCTTAGAAGGGGGTCACACCGGGGAGCTGTTTTTT.

The chain couples TRBV1 to TRBJ2-3; TRBD2 is the table's D call and was not checked against the DNA. TRBV1 is annotated as a pseudogene. CDR3 length equals 19 residues. The CDR3 region has the DNA TGCACCAGCAGCCAAGAGGTGGCCCGGACTAGCGGGGGGGCAGATACGCAGTATTTT. This codes for CTSSQEVARTSGGADTQYF.

V usage is TRBV11-3 and J usage is TRBJ2-2; a weak D match, TRBD2 (5 bases). The CDR3 is 16 residues long. Trimming took 5 bases from V and 1 from J, leaving 14 bases between them. Per the germline V gene, CDR1 is SGHNT and CDR2 is YENEEA. Here the CDR3 reads CASSPVAGGNTGELFF. DNA of the CDR3: TGTGCCAGCAGCCCAGTGGCGGGTGGGAACACCGGGGAGCTGTTTTTT.

This chain links TRBV12-5 with TRBJ2-7, with 7 bases that match TRBD2. V trimming: 4 bases; J trimming: 3 bases; junction bases outside the gene matches: 6. This CDR3 has 14 amino acids. Germline CDR1 LGHNT, CDR2 FRNRAP. The CDR3 DNA sequence: TGTGCTAGTGGTTCTAGCGGATTTCACTACGAGCAGTACTTC. Amino acid sequence: CASGSSGFHYEQYF.

The V and J genes are TRBV28 and TRBJ1-4; no clear D gene. Germline-derived CDR1 and CDR2 are MDHEN and SYDVKM. The V and J ends lost 1 base and 8 bases respectively, with 11 bases between them. The CDR3 has 14 residues. CDR3 coding DNA: TGTGCCAGCAGTTTATCGAGGTTTCGGGAAAAACTGTTTTTT. Protein: CASSLSRFREKLFF. The entire variable domain, with the rest obtained from reference TRBV28 and TRBJ1-4, is as follows: DVKVTQSSRYLVKRTGEKVFLECVQDMDHENMFWYRQDPGLGLRLIYFSYDVKMKEKGDIPEGYSVSREKKERFSLILESASTNQTSMYLCASSLSRFREKLFFGSGTQLSVL.

The chain recombines TRBV29-1 with TRBJ2-1; possibly TRBD2 for D (6 bases). Germline values: CDR1 SQVTM, CDR2 ANQGSEA. This CDR3 has 14 residues. V dropped 4 bases and J dropped 6 bases, with 16 bases sitting between them. CDR3 nucleotide sequence: TGCAGCGTTGTTTTGTCTTCCGGGGGCAATGAGCAGTTCTTC. Translating gives CSVVLSSGGNEQFF.

This chain uses TRBV15 with TRBJ2-5; 7 bases agree with TRBD1. CDR1 and CDR2 (germline): LNHNV, YYDKDF (reference sequence). The J segment lost 3 bases and the V segment lost 1 base, leaving 5 bases of the junction unmatched. CDR3 size: 15 residues. CDR3 bases: TGTGCCACCAGCAGAGTCCCGGGACAGAAAGAGACCCAGTACTTC. Its protein is CATSRVPGQKETQYF.